The sequence of this T cell receptor beta chain was determined in a study of blood T cell repertoires in COVID-19 (dated by TCRdb to about 2020). At the level of the whole study: Samples covering the acute and convalescent phases of COVID-19 were provided by collaborators in the United States, Italy and Spain. The repertoires were released in a freely available public database intended as a resource for research on the immune response to SARS-CoV-2. Sample metadata almost always included a de-identified subject ID, COVID-19 status, age in years and sex. HLA class I and class II types, where available, came from metadata supplied by the sample provider rather than from assay-based typing. The samples were drawn from the first 160 participants of the ongoing ImmuneRACE study and from 950 to 1,500 subjects provided by 6 global collaborators. The material from the prospective study consisted of cDNA or gDNA derived from T cells, B-cell-depleted T cells, or PBMCs. The dataset comprised deeply sampled blood TCRbeta repertoires from subjects exposed to, actively infected with, or recovered from COVID-19.

V is shortened by 2 bases, J by 9 bases, and the region joining them spans 14 bases. The CDR3 covers 13 residues, taking in both the cysteine and the phenylalanine. Kept here is only the CDR3 DNA, which spans 39 bases and is read in frame from base 1. CDR1 and CDR2 were assigned from the germline V gene as SQVTM and ANQGSEA. General findings and caveats noted by the study authors: The amount of clinical and demographic metadata varied by source and participant and was provided uncurated.

Points on this clone: Its antigen has not been determined. Within one base of it there is no much larger clone, and no base qualities were kept.

Collaborating institutions collected whole blood in K2EDTA tubes following their own protocols. For TCRbeta analysis, collaborator samples were shipped as frozen whole blood, as isolated PBMCs, or as DNA extracted from either sample type. TCRbeta CDR3 regions were amplified from genomic DNA using the immunoSEQ Assay, a bias-controlled multiplex PCR. The authors' pipeline ran thus. Nucleated cell counts per sample were estimated from amplification of reference gene primers within the assay. To quantify the absolute abundance of each unique TCRbeta CDR3 rearrangement, sequence reads were collapsed and filtered. For each sample, productive Simpson clonality was calculated as the square root of Simpson's diversity index over productive rearrangements. In its TCRdb copy, this immuneACCESS table keeps in-frame sequences only and misses some clones. Where compared with another copy, unresolved V genes explain less than half of these, and the others have no known cause. V and J calls and clone size are those listed in that table; D and trimming were worked out from the DNA. The sample data list 210,000 or so clones, and 75% to 90% of these were observed just once. The ten largest clones take up approximately 5% of the sample.

Here the chain combines TRBV29-1 and TRBJ2-1, with the D gene not confidently named. Material: peripheral blood. The sequence came from a human donor in a cohort sampled during active COVID-19. The CDR3 corresponds to CSVERGRFGEQFF. The DNA sequence is as follows: TGCAGCGTTGAACGTGGGCGTTTCGGTGAGCAGTTCTTC.